What follows are 3 T cell receptor beta chains derived from one specimen sequenced in a study of response to subunit inactivated influenza vaccine. TCRdb passed the RT-PCR reads through MiXCR, listing each CDR3 protein once. The table has a few hundred thousand distinct CDR3 sequences, approximately 11% seen once. These same data were also listed under a study on T cells expressing NK-cell markers. That paper states: With UMIs, 5'RACE template switching was used to make TCR beta cDNA.

The sample in question was PBMCs from blood, obtained on the day of vaccination. These TCRs come from a man aged 45-65 years who received an inactivated influenza vaccine.

This clonotype was seen a handful of times. The chain has TRBV29-1 and TRBJ2-7, with TRBD1 matching 9 bases. Germline CDR1 is SQVTM and CDR2 is ANQGSEA. The CDR3 is 14 residues long. V trimming: 4 bases; J trimming: 3 bases; junction bases outside the gene matches: 7. CDR3 amino acids: CSVVDRGRGYEQYF. CDR3 in DNA: TGCAGCGTTGTGGACAGGGGAAGAGGCTACGAGCAGTACTTC.

The CDR3 DNA reads TGTGCCAGCAGCCCCTCGGGGGGCGGGAGATTGAATGAGCAGTTCTTC. This translates into CASSPSGGGRLNEQFF. The chain employs TRBV9 and TRBJ2-1; a possible D gene is TRBD2 (7 bases). The germline V gene encodes CDR1 SGDLS and CDR2 YYNGEE. The V end lost 4 bases, the J end lost 7 bases, and 21 bases lay between the germline ends. There are 16 residues in the CDR3.

The J gene is TRBJ1-1, the V gene TRBV10-3; TRBD1 agrees at 7 bases. CDR1 is ENHRY, CDR2 SYGVKD, per germline. The CDR3 is made up of 14 amino acids. With 5 bases clipped from V and 0 bases from J, the junction kept 3 bases outside the gene matches. CDR3 amino acids: CAISLGQMNTEAFF. The CDR3 DNA reads TGTGCCATCAGTCTGGGACAGATGAACACTGAAGCTTTCTTT.